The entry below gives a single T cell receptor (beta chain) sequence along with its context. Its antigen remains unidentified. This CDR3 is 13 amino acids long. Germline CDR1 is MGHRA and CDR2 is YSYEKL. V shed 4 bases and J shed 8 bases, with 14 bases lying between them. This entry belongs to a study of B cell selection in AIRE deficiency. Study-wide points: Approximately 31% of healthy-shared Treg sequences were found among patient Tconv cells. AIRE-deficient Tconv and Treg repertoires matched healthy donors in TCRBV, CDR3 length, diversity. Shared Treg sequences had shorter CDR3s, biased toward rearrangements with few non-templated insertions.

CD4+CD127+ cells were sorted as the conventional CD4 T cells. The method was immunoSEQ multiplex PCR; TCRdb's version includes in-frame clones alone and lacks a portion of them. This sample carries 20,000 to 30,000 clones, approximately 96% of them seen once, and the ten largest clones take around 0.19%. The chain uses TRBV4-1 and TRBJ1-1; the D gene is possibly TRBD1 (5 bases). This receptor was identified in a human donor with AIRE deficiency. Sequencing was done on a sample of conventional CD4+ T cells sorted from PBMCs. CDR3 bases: TGCGCCAGCAGCCGGATCAGGGTCGGGGAAGCTTTCTTT. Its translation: CASSRIRVGEAFF.